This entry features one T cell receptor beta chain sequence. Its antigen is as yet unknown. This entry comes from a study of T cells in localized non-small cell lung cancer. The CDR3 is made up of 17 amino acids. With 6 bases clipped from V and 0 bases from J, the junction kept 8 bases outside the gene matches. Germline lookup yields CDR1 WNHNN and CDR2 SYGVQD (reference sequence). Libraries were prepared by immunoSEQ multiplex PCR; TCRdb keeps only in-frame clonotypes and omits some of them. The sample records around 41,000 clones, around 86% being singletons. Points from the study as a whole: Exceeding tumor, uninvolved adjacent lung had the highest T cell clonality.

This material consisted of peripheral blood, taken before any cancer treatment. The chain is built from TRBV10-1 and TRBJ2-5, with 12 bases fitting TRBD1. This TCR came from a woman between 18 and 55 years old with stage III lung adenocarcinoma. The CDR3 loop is CASSKRDRGRHQETQYF. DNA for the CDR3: TGCGCCAGCAGCAAGAGGGACAGGGGGCGCCACCAAGAGACCCAGTACTTC.